These 21 T cell receptor beta chains share one sample of origin, sequenced in a study of shared clonotypes between healthy human individuals. Data came from immunoSEQ multiplex PCR; TCRdb stores just in-frame clones and leaves some out. Of 450,000 to 600,000 clones in the sample, 60% to 85% are singletons; the top ten hold approximately 12%. Source material: PBMCs. The receptors were sampled from a woman in her thirties or forties in good health. Some clones in this sample may be carry-over from other donors' samples.

CDR3 in amino acids: CASSLVGMGREQFF. The CDR3, as DNA: TGTGCCAGCAGCTTAGTTGGGATGGGGCGTGAGCAGTTCTTC. The V and J genes are TRBV11-3 and TRBJ2-1; the D gene is possibly TRBD1 (5 bases). The CDR3 contains 14 residues. The V end was cut by 1 base, the J end by 9 bases, with 13 bases between. Germline V gene sequence: CDR1 SGHNT, CDR2 YENEEA. Together with reference TRBV11-3 and TRBJ2-1, the CDR3 gives the full variable domain: EAGVVQSPRYKIIEKKQPVAFWCNPISGHNTLYWYLQNLGQGPELLIRYENEEAVDDSQLPKDRFSAERLKGVDSTLKIQPAELGDSAVYLCASSLVGMGREQFFGPGTRLTVL.

This clone was detected only a few times. The CDR3 protein is CASSIGRTYEQYF. CDR3 coding DNA: TGTGCCAGTAGTATAGGACGCACCTACGAGCAGTACTTC. The chain is built from TRBV19 and TRBJ2-7; D gene uncertain. The V and J ends lost 1 base and 2 bases respectively, with 6 bases between them. This CDR3 spans 13 amino acids. Looked up from germline, CDR1 is LNHDA and CDR2 is SQIVND (reference sequence). Looking up the rest from reference TRBV19 and TRBJ2-7 gives the full variable domain: DGGITQSPKYLFRKEGQNVTLSCEQNLNHDAMYWYRQDPGQGLRLIYYSQIVNDFQKGDIAEGYSVSREKKESFPLTVTSAQKNPTAFYLCASSIGRTYEQYFGPGTRLTVT.

CDR3 DNA sequence: TGTGCCAGCAGTTTACCTAGCGGGCCTGGGAGCGGGGAGCTGTTTTTT. Residues: CASSLPSGPGSGELFF. The chain recombines TRBV28 with TRBJ2-2; 8 positions match TRBD2. Germline CDR1 is MDHEN and CDR2 is SYDVKM. J gave up 7 bases and V 2 bases, and 9 bases lay outside the gene matches. The CDR3 spans 16 residues.

The table lists this clone with a count of one. The rearrangement joins TRBV5-8 to TRBJ2-1, with a weak D call TRBD2 (5 bases). There are 17 residues in the CDR3. V shed 4 bases and J shed 6 bases, with 23 bases lying between them. Germline CDR1 reads SGHTS; CDR2 reads YDEGEE. CDR3 DNA sequence: TGTGCCAGCAGCACGGCTTATTCCGGGCTCGGAGGCAATGAGCAGTTCTTC. Its protein is CASSTAYSGLGGNEQFF. The full variable domain, in which reference TRBV5-8 and TRBJ2-1 provide the parts outside the CDR3, is EAGVTQSPTHLIKTRGQQATLRCSPISGHTSVYWYQQALGLGLQFLLWYDEGEERNRGNFPPRFSGRQFPNYSSELNVNALELEDSALYLCASSTAYSGLGGNEQFFGPGTRLTVL.

The rearrangement links TRBV19 to TRBJ2-5; possibly TRBD1 for D (6 bases). The CDR3 sequence is 13 residues long. V lost 9 bases, J lost 0 bases, and 11 bases lay in between. CDR1 and CDR2 from the germline V gene are LNHDA and SQIVND (reference sequence). CDR3 sequence: CASSGHYQETQYF. The CDR3 coding sequence is TGTGCCAGCTCGGGACATTACCAAGAGACCCAGTACTTC.

The chain has TRBV4-2 and TRBJ2-1; 11 bases are shared with TRBD2. V was pared by 0 bases and J by 9 bases, with 10 bases of the junction left unmatched. Germline V CDR1 and CDR2: LGHNA, YNFKEQ. CDR3 length: 17 amino acids. CDR3 residues: CASSQEAASGRLGEQFF. In DNA form, the CDR3 reads TGTGCCAGCAGCCAAGAGGCGGCTAGCGGGAGGTTGGGTGAGCAGTTCTTC.

Comment on this clone: One end of the junction does not line up with germline, which may come from a read error. The rearrangement uses TRBV5-6 and TRBJ2-5, with D maybe TRBD2 (6 bases). From germline, CDR1 is SGHDT and CDR2 YYEEEE. This CDR3 region has 11 residues. The chain's CDR3 is CASSLSRESNF. For the CDR3, the DNA is TGTGCCAGCAGCTTGTCGCGGGAATCGAACTTC.

Comments on this clone: Its ends do not fully match the called genes, so a read error is possible. The chain is built from TRBV7-7 and TRBJ2-5, with unresolved D. The germline gives CDR1 SSHAT, CDR2 FNYEAQ (reference sequence). The CDR3 length is 14 residues. The CDR3 region is CASSFHPKGETQYF. The CDR3 DNA sequence: TGTGCTAGCAGCTTTCATCCTAAGGGAGAGACCCAGTACTTC.

This chain uses TRBV5-1 with TRBJ1-1, with a weak D call TRBD1 (5 bases). Germline CDR1 reads SGHRS; CDR2 reads YFSETQ. Trimming removed 4 bases from V and 0 bases from J, with 10 bases in between. This CDR3 is built from 14 residues. DNA for the CDR3: TGCGCCAGCAGCCGCGACAGTTTGAACACTGAAGCTTTCTTT. It specifies CASSRDSLNTEAFF.

V gene TRBV21-1 combines with J gene TRBJ2-5; no DNA check was done on the table's D call, TRBD1. TRBV21-1 is annotated as a pseudogene. This CDR3 has 12 amino acids. As DNA, the CDR3 is TGTGCCAGCAGCGCCCAGGGGGAGACCCAGTACTTC. Protein: CASSAQGETQYF.

The table lists this clone with a few counts. This chain joins TRBV2 and TRBJ2-1, with TRBD1 matching 8 bases. The CDR3 is 15 residues long. V trimming: 1 base; J trimming: 8 bases; junction bases outside the gene matches: 7. Germline V gene sequence: CDR1 SNHLY, CDR2 FYNNEI. The CDR3 coding sequence is TGTGCCAGCAGTGAAGGGGTCAGGGGGCTCGATGAGCAGTTCTTC. Amino acid sequence: CASSEGVRGLDEQFF.

The V call is TRBV5-1, the J call TRBJ2-2, with D perhaps TRBD2 (5 bases). This CDR3 is 14 amino acids long. V was pared by 7 bases and J by 2 bases, with 12 bases between. Per the germline V gene, CDR1 is SGHRS and CDR2 is YFSETQ. CDR3 sequence: CASRRELNTGELFF. The CDR3 nucleotides are TGCGCCAGCCGAAGGGAGCTAAACACCGGGGAGCTGTTTTTT.

The chain links TRBV28 to TRBJ1-2, with D maybe TRBD1 (6 bases). This CDR3 region has 15 residues. CDR1 is MDHEN, CDR2 SYDVKM, per germline. The ends were cut back, 3 bases at V and 2 bases at J, with 13 bases in the middle. The CDR3 here is CASSFGGRTNYGYTF. CDR3 in DNA: TGTGCCAGCAGTTTTGGGGGGCGCACGAACTATGGCTACACCTTC.

The chain uses TRBV15 and TRBJ1-5; D is perhaps TRBD1 (6 bases). The CDR3 contains 15 residues. Germline V gives CDR1 LNHNV, CDR2 YYDKDF (reference sequence). Trimming took off 0 bases at V and 4 bases at J, with 10 bases between the two ends. In DNA form, the CDR3 reads TGTGCCACCAGCAGAGATGGGGACACGAATCAGCCCCAGCATTTT. Amino acid sequence: CATSRDGDTNQPQHF. Combining the CDR3 with reference TRBV15 and TRBJ1-5 gives the whole variable domain DAMVIQNPRYQVTQFGKPVTLSCSQTLNHNVMYWYQQKSSQAPKLLFHYYDKDFNNEADTPDNFQSRRPNTSFCFLDIRSPGLGDTAMYLCATSRDGDTNQPQHFGDGTRLSIL.

Here the CDR3 DNA reads TGTGCCATCAGTGTGAACACAGGGGTCGGGTCACCCCTCCACTTT. Its protein product is CAISVNTGVGSPLHF. The chain combines TRBV10-3 with TRBJ1-6; TRBD1 aligns across 7 bases. V trimming: 4 bases; J trimming: 10 bases; junction bases outside the gene matches: 10. The CDR3 loop spans 15 amino acids. Germline V gene lookup returns CDR1 ENHRY and CDR2 SYGVKD.

The J gene is TRBJ2-7, the V gene TRBV5-5; no definite D call. The CDR3 sequence is 16 residues long. The germline V gene encodes CDR1 SGHKS and CDR2 YYEKEE (reference sequence). Trimming removed 2 bases from V and 0 bases from J, with 15 bases in between. CDR3 sequence: CASSFFPQLSSYEQYF. The CDR3 DNA reads TGTGCCAGCAGCTTTTTCCCACAGTTGAGCTCCTACGAGCAGTACTTC.

The rearrangement uses TRBV7-8 and TRBJ2-7; D ambiguous. Germline-derived CDR1 and CDR2 are SGHVS and FQNEAQ. Trimming took 1 base from V and 0 from J, leaving 19 bases between them. The CDR3 contains 18 residues. The CDR3 reads CASSLEIGAWQSSYEQYF. DNA of the CDR3: TGTGCCAGCAGCTTAGAGATAGGTGCTTGGCAGAGCTCCTACGAGCAGTACTTC.

The V gene is TRBV6-5, the J gene TRBJ2-2; D is possibly TRBD1 (5 bases). V lost 4 bases and J lost 3, with 12 bases in between. Looked up from germline, CDR1 is MNHEY and CDR2 is SVGAGI. The CDR3 runs to 15 residues. The CDR3 DNA sequence: TGTGCCAGCAGTTCCCGAAGACAGCACACCGGGGAGCTGTTTTTT. Its translation: CASSSRRQHTGELFF.

The CDR3 DNA is TGTGCCAGCTCGCAAGCGGGAGAATTCCACGAGCAGTACTTC. Translation gives CASSQAGEFHEQYF. The chain couples TRBV7-9 to TRBJ2-7; 8 nucleotides line up with TRBD2. Germline V gene data show CDR1 as SEHNR and CDR2 as FQNEAQ (reference sequence). This CDR3 region has 14 residues. V shed 8 bases and J 5 bases; nucleotides not matched to a gene: 11.

The DNA of the CDR3 is TGTGCCGGACAACGGGGGGGGGCTCAGCCCCAGCATTTT. It translates to CAGQRGGAQPQHF. This chain connects TRBV28 to TRBJ1-5; D is perhaps TRBD1 (6 bases). This CDR3 is built from 13 residues. Germline V gives CDR1 MDHEN, CDR2 SYDVKM. V was clipped by 11 bases and J by 6 bases, with 17 bases between them.

This CDR3 is CASSWDRDSYEQYF. Written as DNA, the CDR3 is TGTGCCAGCAGCTGGGACAGGGATTCCTACGAGCAGTACTTC. The gene calls are TRBV11-2 and TRBJ2-7, with TRBD1 identical over 9 bases. The CDR3 spans 14 residues. Germline CDR1 is SGHAT and CDR2 is FQNNGV. Germline trimming cut 4 bases from V and 1 base from J; bases unmatched to any gene: 2.